This T cell receptor (beta chain) was recorded in a study of T cells after yellow fever vaccination. The overall study: The fractions with low cell numbers were processed using SMART-Seq v4 Ultra Low Input. The study, taken as a whole, reports: Abundant clonotypes from the bulk population could contaminate FACS-sorted repertoires.

The CDR3 is made up of 17 amino acids. Germline V gene lookup returns CDR1 SGHRS and CDR2 YFSETQ. The V and J ends lost 0 bases and 2 bases respectively, with 17 bases between them. Researchers made TCR cDNA using 5'RACE template switching, and this step added a universal primer site and UMIs. TCRdb redid the calling of the 5' RACE reads with MiXCR, one entry per CDR3 protein. The sample has fewer than 150,000 distinct CDR3 sequences; 6.5% to 8.5% are singletons. This clonotype appeared many times. Its antigen is not known. This chain uses TRBV5-1 with TRBJ2-5, with D possibly TRBD2 on 6 matching bases. The clonotype comes from a man aged 25-45 years who received the YFV17D yellow fever vaccine. The sample in question was CD4+ T cells sorted from PBMCs, obtained 5 days after the yellow fever booster vaccination. The CDR3 nucleotides are TGCGCCAGCAGCTTGGTTTCCTACGGGGGAGAGCAAGAGACCCAGTACTTC. Translated, it gives CASSLVSYGGEQETQYF.